The following is a T cell receptor (beta chain) sequence with its context. Its antigen is still unknown. Trimming took off 5 bases at V and 7 bases at J, with 15 bases between the two ends. The CDR3 runs to 13 residues. Germline lookup yields CDR1 SGHVS and CDR2 FNYEAQ. This sample is part of a study of cytomegalovirus exposure and HLA in healthy donors. The donors were members of the validation cohort, which comprised 120 subjects and was separate from the first cohort of more than 500 subjects. Points from the study as a whole: The classifier, whose performance was assessed in both the original and validation cohorts, reportedly diagnosed cytomegalovirus status with high specificity and sensitivity. Among TCR beta chains, those listed as cytomegalovirus-associated numbered around 160. Subsequent analysis showed first-cohort TCR clusters tending to co-occur in more than 90 validation repertoires.

Data came from immunoSEQ multiplex PCR; TCRdb stores just in-frame clones and leaves some out. The sample records some 170,000 clones, approximately 86% being singletons. The sample was PBMCs. The TCR originated in a man younger than 35 in good health and CMV-seropositive. The chain has TRBV7-6 and TRBJ2-7; maybe TRBD2 (5 bases). The CDR3 here is CASSGRGGREQYF. The CDR3, as DNA: TGTGCCAGCAGCGGACGGGGTGGGCGGGAGCAGTACTTC.